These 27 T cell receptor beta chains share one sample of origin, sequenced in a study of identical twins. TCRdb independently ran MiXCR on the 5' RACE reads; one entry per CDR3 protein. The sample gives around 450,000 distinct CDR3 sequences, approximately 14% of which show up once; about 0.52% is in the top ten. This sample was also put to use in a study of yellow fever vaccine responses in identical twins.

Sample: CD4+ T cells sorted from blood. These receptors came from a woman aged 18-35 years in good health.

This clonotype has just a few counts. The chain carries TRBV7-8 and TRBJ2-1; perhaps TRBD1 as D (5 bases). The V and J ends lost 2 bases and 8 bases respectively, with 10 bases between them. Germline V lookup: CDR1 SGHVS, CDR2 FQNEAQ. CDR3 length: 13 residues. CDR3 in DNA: TGTGCCAGCAGCTTAACCAGGGAAGATGAGCAGTTCTTC. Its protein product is CASSLTREDEQFF.

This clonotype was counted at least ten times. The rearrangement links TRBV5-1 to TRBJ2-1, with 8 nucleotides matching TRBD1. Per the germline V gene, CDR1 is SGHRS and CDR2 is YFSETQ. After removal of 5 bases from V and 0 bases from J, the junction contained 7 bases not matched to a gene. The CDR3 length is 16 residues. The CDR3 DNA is TGCGCCAGCAGTGATAGGACAGGGAGCTCCTACAATGAGCAGTTCTTC. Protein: CASSDRTGSSYNEQFF.

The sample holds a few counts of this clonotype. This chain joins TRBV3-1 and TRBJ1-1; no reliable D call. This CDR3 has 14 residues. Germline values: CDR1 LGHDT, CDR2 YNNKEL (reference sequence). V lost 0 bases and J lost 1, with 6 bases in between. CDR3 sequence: CASSQDRTNTEAFF. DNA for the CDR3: TGTGCCAGCAGCCAAGACAGAACGAACACTGAAGCTTTCTTT.

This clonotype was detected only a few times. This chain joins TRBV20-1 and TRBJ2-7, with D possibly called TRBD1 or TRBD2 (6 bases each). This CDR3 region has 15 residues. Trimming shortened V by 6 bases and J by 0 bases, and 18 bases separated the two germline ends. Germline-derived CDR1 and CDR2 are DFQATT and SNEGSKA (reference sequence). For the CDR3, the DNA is TGCAGTGCCCCGGGGGCCGGCTCCTCCTCCTACGAGCAGTACTTC. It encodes CSAPGAGSSSYEQYF.

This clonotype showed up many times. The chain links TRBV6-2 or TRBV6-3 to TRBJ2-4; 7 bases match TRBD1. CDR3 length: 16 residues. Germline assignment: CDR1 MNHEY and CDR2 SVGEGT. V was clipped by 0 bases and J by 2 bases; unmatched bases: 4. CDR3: CASSYSTGMTKNIQYF. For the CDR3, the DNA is TGTGCCAGCAGTTACTCGACAGGGATGACCAAAAACATTCAGTACTTC.

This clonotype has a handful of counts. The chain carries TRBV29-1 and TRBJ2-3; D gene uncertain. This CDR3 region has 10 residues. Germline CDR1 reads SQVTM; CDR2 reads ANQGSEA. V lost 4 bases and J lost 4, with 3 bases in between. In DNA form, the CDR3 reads TGCAGCGTTGTATCAGATACGCAGTATTTT. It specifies CSVVSDTQYF.

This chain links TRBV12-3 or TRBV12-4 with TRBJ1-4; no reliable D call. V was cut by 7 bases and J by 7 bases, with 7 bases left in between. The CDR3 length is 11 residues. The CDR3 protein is CASNSGEKLFF. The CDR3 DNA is TGTGCCAGCAACTCTGGTGAAAAACTGTTTTTT.

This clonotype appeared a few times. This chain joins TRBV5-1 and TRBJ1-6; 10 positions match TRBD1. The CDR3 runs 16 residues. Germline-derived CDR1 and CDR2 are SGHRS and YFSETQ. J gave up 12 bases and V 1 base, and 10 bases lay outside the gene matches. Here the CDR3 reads CASSLTGTGANGPLHF. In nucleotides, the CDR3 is TGCGCCAGCAGCTTGACCGGGACAGGGGCAAATGGACCCCTCCACTTT.

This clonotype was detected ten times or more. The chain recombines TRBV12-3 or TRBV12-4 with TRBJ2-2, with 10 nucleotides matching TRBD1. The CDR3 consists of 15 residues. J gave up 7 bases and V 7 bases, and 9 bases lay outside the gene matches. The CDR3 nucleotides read TGTGCCAGCACTCCCAGACAGGGGGCTAGCGGGGAGCTGTTTTTT. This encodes CASTPRQGASGELFF.

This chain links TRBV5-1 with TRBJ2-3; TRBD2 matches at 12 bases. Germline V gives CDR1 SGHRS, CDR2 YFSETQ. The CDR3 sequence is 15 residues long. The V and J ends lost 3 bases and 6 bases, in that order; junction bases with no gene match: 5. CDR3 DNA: TGCGCCAGCAGCTCCGGACTAGCGGGGCGGGATACGCAGTATTTT. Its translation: CASSSGLAGRDTQYF.

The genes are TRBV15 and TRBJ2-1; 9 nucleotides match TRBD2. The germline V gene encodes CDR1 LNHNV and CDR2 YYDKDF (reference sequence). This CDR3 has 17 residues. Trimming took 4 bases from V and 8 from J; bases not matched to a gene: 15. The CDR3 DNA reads TGTGCCACCAGCACCCTTTCGCGGGGGGGACGATGGGATGAGCAGTTCTTC. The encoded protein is CATSTLSRGGRWDEQFF.

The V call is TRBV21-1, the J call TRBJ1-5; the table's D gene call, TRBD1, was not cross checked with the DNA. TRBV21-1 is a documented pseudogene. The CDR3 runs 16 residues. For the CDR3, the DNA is TGTGCCAGCAGCAACCCCGGGACAGGGGGCCAACAGCCCCAGCATTTT. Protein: CASSNPGTGGQQPQHF.

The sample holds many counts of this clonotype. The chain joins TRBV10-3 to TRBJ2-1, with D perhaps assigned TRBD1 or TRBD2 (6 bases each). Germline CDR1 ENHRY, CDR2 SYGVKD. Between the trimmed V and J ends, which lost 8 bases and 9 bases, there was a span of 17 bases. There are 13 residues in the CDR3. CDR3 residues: CAIGTGQGGEQFF. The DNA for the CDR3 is TGTGCCATCGGGACTGGCCAAGGGGGTGAGCAGTTCTTC.

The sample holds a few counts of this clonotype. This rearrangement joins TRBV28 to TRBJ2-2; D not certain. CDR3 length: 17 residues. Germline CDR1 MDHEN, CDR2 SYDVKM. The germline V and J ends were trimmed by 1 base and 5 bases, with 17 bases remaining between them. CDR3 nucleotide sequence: TGTGCCAGCAGTTTATCGGGCCCCGAATGGGGAACCGGGGAGCTGTTTTTT. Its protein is CASSLSGPEWGTGELFF.

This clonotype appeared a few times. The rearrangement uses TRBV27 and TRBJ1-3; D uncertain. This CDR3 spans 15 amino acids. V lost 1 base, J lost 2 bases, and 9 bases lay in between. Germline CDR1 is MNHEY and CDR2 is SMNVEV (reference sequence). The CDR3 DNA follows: TGTGCCAGCAGTTTATACGCTGCCCCTGGAAACACCATATATTTT. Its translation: CASSLYAAPGNTIYF.

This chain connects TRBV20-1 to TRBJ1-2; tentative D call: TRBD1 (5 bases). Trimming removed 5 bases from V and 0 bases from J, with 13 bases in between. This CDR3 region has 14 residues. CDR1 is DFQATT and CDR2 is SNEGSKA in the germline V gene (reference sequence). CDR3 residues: CSAGGTDPNYGYTF. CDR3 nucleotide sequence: TGCAGTGCTGGGGGGACGGATCCTAACTATGGCTACACCTTC.

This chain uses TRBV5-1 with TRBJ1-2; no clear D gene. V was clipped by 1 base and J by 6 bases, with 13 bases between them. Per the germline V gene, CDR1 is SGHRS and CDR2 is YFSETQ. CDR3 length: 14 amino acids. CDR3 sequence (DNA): TGCGCCAGCAGCTTGTTCGGGATATTGGATGGCTACACCTTC. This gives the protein CASSLFGILDGYTF.

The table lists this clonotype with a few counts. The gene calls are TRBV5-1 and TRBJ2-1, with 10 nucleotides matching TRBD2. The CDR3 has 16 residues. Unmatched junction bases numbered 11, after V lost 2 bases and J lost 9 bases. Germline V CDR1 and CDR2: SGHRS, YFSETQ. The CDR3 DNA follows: TGCGCCAGCAGCTTAAGCGGGGGGGCCTGGCGGGCTGAGCAGTTCTTC. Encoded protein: CASSLSGGAWRAEQFF. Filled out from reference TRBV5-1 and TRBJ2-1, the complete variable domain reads KAGVTQTPRYLIKTRGQQVTLSCSPISGHRSVSWYQQTPGQGLQFLFEYFSETQRNKGNFPGRFSGRQFSNSRSEMNVSTLELGDSALYLCASSLSGGAWRAEQFFGPGTRLTVL.

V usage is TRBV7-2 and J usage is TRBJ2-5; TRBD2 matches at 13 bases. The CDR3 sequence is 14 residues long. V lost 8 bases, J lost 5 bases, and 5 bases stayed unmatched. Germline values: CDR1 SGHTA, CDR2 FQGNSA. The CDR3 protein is CASQLAGGLETQYF. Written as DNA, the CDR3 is TGTGCCAGCCAACTAGCGGGAGGGCTGGAGACCCAGTACTTC.

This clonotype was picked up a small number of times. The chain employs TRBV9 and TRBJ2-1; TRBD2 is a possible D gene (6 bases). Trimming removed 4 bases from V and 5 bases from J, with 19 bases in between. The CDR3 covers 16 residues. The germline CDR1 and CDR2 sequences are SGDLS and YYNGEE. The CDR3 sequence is CASSLTLGWGDNEQFF. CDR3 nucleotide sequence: TGTGCCAGCAGCTTGACTCTAGGATGGGGGGACAATGAGCAGTTCTTC.

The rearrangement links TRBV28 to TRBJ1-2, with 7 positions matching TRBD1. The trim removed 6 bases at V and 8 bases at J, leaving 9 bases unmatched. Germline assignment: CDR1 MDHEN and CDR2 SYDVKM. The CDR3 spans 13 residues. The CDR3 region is CASRGDSSRGYTF. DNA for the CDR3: TGTGCCAGCAGGGGGGACAGTTCTAGGGGCTACACCTTC.

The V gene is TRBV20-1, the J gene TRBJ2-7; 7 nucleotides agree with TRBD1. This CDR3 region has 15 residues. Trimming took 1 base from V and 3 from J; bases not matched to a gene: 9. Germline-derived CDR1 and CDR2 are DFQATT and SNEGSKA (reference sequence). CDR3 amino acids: CSARAQQGIIYEQYF. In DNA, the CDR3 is TGCAGTGCTAGAGCCCAACAGGGGATAATCTACGAGCAGTACTTC.

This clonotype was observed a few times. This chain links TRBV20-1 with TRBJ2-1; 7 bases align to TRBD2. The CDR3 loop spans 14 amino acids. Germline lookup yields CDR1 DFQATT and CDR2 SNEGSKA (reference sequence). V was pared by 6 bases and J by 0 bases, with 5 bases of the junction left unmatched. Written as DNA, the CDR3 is TGCAGTGCCGGTCGGACTAGCTCCTACAATGAGCAGTTCTTC. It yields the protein CSAGRTSSYNEQFF.

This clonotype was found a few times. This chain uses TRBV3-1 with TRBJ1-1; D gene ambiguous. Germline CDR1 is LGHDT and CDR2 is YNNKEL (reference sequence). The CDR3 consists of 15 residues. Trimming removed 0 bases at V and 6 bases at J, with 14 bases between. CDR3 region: CASSQDFPEGPEAFF. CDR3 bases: TGTGCCAGCAGCCAAGACTTCCCAGAGGGCCCTGAAGCTTTCTTT. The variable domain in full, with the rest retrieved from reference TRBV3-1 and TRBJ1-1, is DTAVSQTPKYLVTQMGNDKSIKCEQNLGHDTMYWYKQDSKKFLKIMFSYNNKELIINETVPNRFSPKSPDKAHLNLHINSLELGDSAVYFCASSQDFPEGPEAFFGQGTRLTVV.

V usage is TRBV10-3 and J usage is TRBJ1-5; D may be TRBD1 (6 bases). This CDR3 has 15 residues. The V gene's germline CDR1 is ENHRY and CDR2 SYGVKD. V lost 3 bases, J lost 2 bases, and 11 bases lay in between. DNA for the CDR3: TGTGCCATCAGTGACGGGGGCGACGGCAATCAGCCCCAGCATTTT. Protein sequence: CAISDGGDGNQPQHF.

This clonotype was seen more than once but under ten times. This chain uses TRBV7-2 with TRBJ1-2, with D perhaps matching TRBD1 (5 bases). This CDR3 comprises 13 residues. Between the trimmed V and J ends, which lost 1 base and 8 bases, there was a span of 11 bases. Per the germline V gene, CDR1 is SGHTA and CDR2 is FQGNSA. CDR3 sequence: CASSLVTEGGYTF. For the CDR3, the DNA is TGTGCCAGCAGCTTAGTTACAGAGGGGGGCTACACCTTC.

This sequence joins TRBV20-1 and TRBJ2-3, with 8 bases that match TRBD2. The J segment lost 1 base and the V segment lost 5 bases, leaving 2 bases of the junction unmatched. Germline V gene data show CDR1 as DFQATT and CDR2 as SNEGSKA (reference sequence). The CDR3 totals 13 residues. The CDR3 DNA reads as TGCAGTGCTCATAGCGGGGGCACAGATACGCAGTATTTT. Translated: CSAHSGGTDTQYF.